These T cell receptor beta chains were read from a single sample in a study of T-cell memory formation after mild COVID-19. TCRdb re-called the 5' RACE reads with MiXCR, one entry per CDR3 protein. The sample has some 450,000 distinct CDR3 sequences; about a sixth are singletons. The source material was PBMCs or a T cell subset sorted from them (not recorded which). The receptors were sampled from a man between 18 and 29 years old who had mild COVID-19 (a few samples of this study predate the infection). Cell type and time point are not known. Both conserved end residues are part of each CDR3. D genes are given only for firm matches. Clone size is stated in some rows and not others, as once, few, many or a class when expanded.

D gene,J gene,V gene,clone size,CDR3 DNA,CDR3 protein
TRBD2,TRBJ2-1,TRBV28,NA,TGTGCCAGCAGCCTAGCGGGGGGGCGTTTCAATGAGCAGTTCTTC,CASSLAGGRFNEQFF
NA,TRBJ2-3,TRBV11-2,few,TGTGCCAGCAGCTCAAGAGGGGGGCCTGAGGATACGCAGTATTTT,CASSSRGGPEDTQYF
NA,TRBJ2-4,TRBV28,few,TGTGCCAGCAGCGACAGCGTAGCCAAAAACATTCAGTACTTC,CASSDSVAKNIQYF
NA,TRBJ1-4,TRBV5-1,many,TGCGCCAGCGCCGCCGACAGGGAAAAACTGTTTTTT,CASAADREKLFF
TRBD2,TRBJ2-5,TRBV11-2,many,TGTGCCAGCAGCCAGACTAGCGGCTCGCTAACCCAGTACTTC,CASSQTSGSLTQYF
NA,TRBJ2-3,TRBV5-1,many,TGCGCCAGCAGCTCAAATCACTTGGCTAGCACAGATACGCAGTATTTT,CASSSNHLASTDTQYF
NA,TRBJ1-1,TRBV7-2,many,TGTGCCAGCAGCTTTGGTTGGACAAACACTGAAGCTTTCTTT,CASSFGWTNTEAFF
NA,TRBJ1-1,TRBV10-3,few,TGTGCCATCAGTGACCACAGAACCGGTGGAAAGGCTTTCTTT,CAISDHRTGGKAFF
NA,TRBJ2-5,TRBV6-2/TRBV6-3,few,TGTGCCAGCAGCGCTGGGGCCAGAAGGTTTCAAGAGACCCAGTACTTC,CASSAGARRFQETQYF
NA,TRBJ2-5,TRBV24-1,NA,TGTGCCACCAGAGACCCCGGGGGCGATGAGACCCAGTACTTC,CATRDPGGDETQYF
TRBD1,TRBJ1-6,TRBV20-1,few,TGCAGTGCTTTATCCGGGACAGGGAATTCACCCCTCCACTTT,CSALSGTGNSPLHF
NA,TRBJ1-4,TRBV7-2,few,TGTGCCAGCAGCATAAAGACAGGCGCGAATGAAAAACTGTTTTTT,CASSIKTGANEKLFF
NA,TRBJ2-2,TRBV7-9,NA,TGTGCCAGCAGCTTGGACAGTCCCGGGGAGCTGTTTTTT,CASSLDSPGELFF
NA,TRBJ1-3,TRBV5-1,few,TGCGCCAGCCGGGACGTCGGAAACACCATATATTTT,CASRDVGNTIYF
NA,TRBJ1-5,TRBV24-1,NA,TGTGCCACCAGTGACACAGGGTACGGTCAGCCCCAGCATTTT,CATSDTGYGQPQHF
NA,TRBJ2-7,TRBV9,few,TGTGCCAGCAGCCACGAAACACTGCCCTACGAGCAGTACTTC,CASSHETLPYEQYF
TRBD2,TRBJ2-5,TRBV2,few,TGTGCCAGCAGTGAGACTAGCGGGTCGGAAGAGACCCAGTACTTC,CASSETSGSEETQYF
NA,TRBJ2-2,TRBV12-3/TRBV12-4,few,TGTGCCAGCAGTATGGACAGAAACACCGGGGAGCTGTTTTTT,CASSMDRNTGELFF
NA,TRBJ2-5,TRBV3-1,few,TGTGCCAGCAAGGGATCAGGGAAGACCCAGTACTTC,CASKGSGKTQYF
NA,TRBJ2-1,TRBV4-1,few,TGCGCCAGCAGCCTCGACCTTATTAATGAGCAGTTCTTC,CASSLDLINEQFF
NA,TRBJ2-3,TRBV20-1,few,TGCAGTGCCCGAGGAGGGGGGAGGGGTAATACGCAGTATTTT,CSARGGGRGNTQYF
NA,TRBJ2-3,TRBV18,NA,TGTGCCAGCTCACCTCCTTACCCTAGCACAGATACGCAGTATTTT,CASSPPYPSTDTQYF
TRBD1,TRBJ1-6,TRBV6-5,NA,TGTGCCAGCAGGGCCAACAGGGGTTCGGATAGATCACCCCTCCACTTT,CASRANRGSDRSPLHF
TRBD1,TRBJ1-2,TRBV7-2,few,TGTGCCAGCAGCTTAGGCACAGGGGCTGGTGGCTACACCTTC,CASSLGTGAGGYTF
NA,TRBJ1-1,TRBV20-1,few,TGCAGTGCTAGAGCTGGGGGCTGGACTGAAGCTTTCTTT,CSARAGGWTEAFF
TRBD1,TRBJ2-5,TRBV20-1,few,TGCAGTGCTAGAGATCGAGGACAGGGAATCCGTAGAGAGACCCAGTACTTC,CSARDRGQGIRRETQYF
NA,TRBJ2-2,TRBV7-9,few,TGTGCCAGCAGACTACCTGGCGAGCGGCAGGGCTGGGAGCTGTTTTTT,CASRLPGERQGWELFF
TRBD2,TRBJ2-1,TRBV28,many,TGTGCCAGCAGTTTTGGGGCGGGGGGGCCCTCTGTGGATGAGCAGTTCTTC,CASSFGAGGPSVDEQFF
NA,TRBJ1-1,TRBV7-3,NA,TGTGCCAGCAGCCCCGGTACAGGGTCTGAAGCTTTCTTT,CASSPGTGSEAFF
NA,TRBJ1-5,TRBV7-9,NA,TGTGCCAGCAGCTTTGAGGGATATCAGCCCCAGCATTTT,CASSFEGYQPQHF
NA,TRBJ2-1,TRBV20-1,NA,TGCAGTGCGCCCCCCATCGATGAGCAGTTCTTC,CSAPPIDEQFF
NA,TRBJ1-3,TRBV5-1,few,TGCGCCAGCAGCTTGGAAGGTTTAAGCACCATATATTTT,CASSLEGLSTIYF
TRBD2,TRBJ2-1,TRBV4-1,NA,TGCGCCAGCAGCCAGGTACAGGGAGGACTAGCGGGGCTTGGGGGTGAGCAGTTCTTC,CASSQVQGGLAGLGGEQFF
NA,TRBJ1-2,TRBV29-1,few,TGCAGCGTTGAGGACAGAGATACATCAAATGGCTACACCTTC,CSVEDRDTSNGYTF
TRBD1,TRBJ2-5,TRBV5-4,NA,TGTGCCAGCAGCACTGACAGGGGGGAGACCCAGTACTTC,CASSTDRGETQYF
TRBD1,TRBJ2-5,TRBV10-3,NA,TGTGCCATCAGTCCCCGGGACAGGCAAGAGACCCAGTACTTC,CAISPRDRQETQYF
NA,TRBJ2-3,TRBV10-3,NA,TGTGCCATCAGCCTCGGGGGCAGGGGAGGCACAGATACGCAGTATTTT,CAISLGGRGGTDTQYF
NA,TRBJ1-3,TRBV28,NA,TGTGCCAGCAGTTTCTCGGTCTCTGGAAACACCATATATTTT,CASSFSVSGNTIYF
TRBD2,TRBJ2-1,TRBV12-5,many,TGTGCTAGTGGACTAGCGGGGGGATACAATGAGCAGTTCTTC,CASGLAGGYNEQFF
NA,TRBJ1-2,TRBV25-1,NA,TGTGCCAGCAGTGATTCAGGTTTTTTAGGTGGCTACACCTTC,CASSDSGFLGGYTF
NA,TRBJ1-5,TRBV9,NA,TGTGCCAGCAGCGTAGAAGGAGACAATCAGCCCCAGCATTTT,CASSVEGDNQPQHF
NA,TRBJ2-5,TRBV2,NA,TGTGCCAGCAGTTACACCCAAGAGACCCAGTACTTC,CASSYTQETQYF
TRBD1,TRBJ2-2,TRBV10-3,few,TGTGCCATCAGTGAGCTGGGGACAGACTACACCGGGGAGCTGTTTTTT,CAISELGTDYTGELFF
TRBD1,TRBJ1-2,TRBV20-1,few,TGCAGTGCTAGAGCCCCGGGACAGGTGCCTTCGGGCTACACCTTC,CSARAPGQVPSGYTF